The T cell receptor beta chain described here comes from a study of OX40 agonist ivuxolimab in advanced cancers. The CDR3 spans 11 residues. The germline gives CDR1 KGHSH, CDR2 LQKENI. V was cut by 3 bases and J by 3 bases, with 1 base left in between. Only in-frame clones appear in the TCRdb table, and some are missing; sequencing was by immunoSEQ multiplex PCR. The sample lists about 80,000 clones; roughly 87% were seen once. Here the sequenced sample was CD4+ or CD8+ T cells sorted from blood, taken in a trial of the OX40 agonist ivuxolimab. The receptor's source is an adult with an advanced solid tumor such as melanoma, head and neck, liver or kidney cancer. The chain links TRBV18 to TRBJ2-3; D is unclear. The CDR3 DNA follows: TGTGCCAGCTCACCGACAGATACGCAGTATTTT. It translates to CASSPTDTQYF.